A single sample gave rise to the 16 T cell receptor beta chains below, sequenced in a study of monozygotic twins with cystic fibrosis. Libraries were prepared by immunoSEQ multiplex PCR; TCRdb keeps only in-frame clonotypes and omits some of them. The sample lists approximately 25,000 clones, around 93% occurring once. Sequenced: blood. Source of these receptors: a girl aged 2 to 9 with cystic fibrosis.

The CDR3 spells CASSERRYGEGGELFF. DNA of the CDR3: TGTGCCAGCAGTGAGCGGCGGTATGGGGAGGGCGGGGAGCTGTTTTTT. The V and J genes are TRBV6-1 and TRBJ2-2; 7 positions match TRBD2. The J segment lost 7 bases and the V segment lost 3 bases, leaving 11 bases of the junction unmatched. Looked up from germline, CDR1 is MNHNS and CDR2 is SASEGT. CDR3 length equals 16 residues.

V gene TRBV5-1 combines with J gene TRBJ1-1; a possible D gene is TRBD1 (5 bases). Germline loops: CDR1 SGHRS, CDR2 YFSETQ. CDR3 length: 14 residues. Deletions cut 2 bases from V and 6 bases from J, with 14 bases between. CDR3 in amino acids: CASSFGLGGSEAFF. CDR3 coding DNA: TGCGCCAGCAGCTTCGGATTGGGGGGTTCTGAAGCTTTCTTT.

This clone was detected only a few times. The chain is built from TRBV7-6 and TRBJ2-1; 11 bases line up with TRBD2. Germline V gene data show CDR1 as SGHVS and CDR2 as FNYEAQ. CDR3 size: 17 residues. V gave up 1 base and J gave up 5 bases; unmatched junction bases: 7. CDR3 in DNA: TGTGCCAGCAGCTTAGTAGCGGGGGGGCCAGTAGACAATGAGCAGTTCTTC. It specifies CASSLVAGGPVDNEQFF.

This clone was observed a handful of times. The chain uses TRBV28 and TRBJ1-1, with D possibly matching TRBD1 (6 bases). Deletions cut 7 bases from V and 5 bases from J, with 17 bases between. This CDR3 contains 14 residues. CDR1 MDHEN and CDR2 SYDVKM come from the germline V gene. The CDR3: CASIQGGKETEAFF. In DNA form, the CDR3 reads TGTGCCAGCATACAGGGAGGGAAGGAGACTGAAGCTTTCTTT.

This sequence joins TRBV7-2 and TRBJ2-3; either TRBD1 or TRBD2 may supply D (6 bases each). V gave up 5 bases and J gave up 3 bases, with 18 bases separating them. This CDR3 has 16 amino acids. The germline gives CDR1 SGHTA, CDR2 FQGNSA. The CDR3 is CASSAGGGPLTDTQYF. As DNA, the CDR3 is TGTGCCAGCAGCGCTGGTGGGGGGCCTCTTACAGATACGCAGTATTTT.

The rearrangement links TRBV5-5 to TRBJ2-5; weak D call: TRBD1 (6 bases). This CDR3 comprises 14 residues. The V end was cut by 0 bases, the J end by 4 bases, with 10 bases between. Germline CDR1 and CDR2: SGHKS and YYEKEE (reference sequence). CDR3 loop: CASSLDRAGETQYF. The DNA of the CDR3 is TGTGCCAGCAGCTTGGACAGGGCTGGAGAGACCCAGTACTTC.

The V and J genes are TRBV29-1 and TRBJ1-2; D ambiguous. V was pared by 7 bases and J by 0 bases, with 15 bases between. There are 14 residues in the CDR3. Germline V gives CDR1 SQVTM, CDR2 ANQGSEA. The CDR3 DNA reads as TGCAGCGCCCTGGACCCGGATACTAACTATGGCTACACCTTC. Translation: CSALDPDTNYGYTF.

V is TRBV30 and J is TRBJ1-2; 9 positions agree with TRBD1. This CDR3 has 13 amino acids. Germline-derived CDR1 and CDR2 are GTSNPN and SVGIG (reference sequence). With V trimmed by 1 base and J by 4 bases, 1 base remained unmatched. CDR3 sequence: CAWSETGGYGYTF. The CDR3 region has the DNA TGTGCCTGGAGTGAGACAGGGGGCTATGGCTACACCTTC. Variable domain in full (rest from reference TRBV30 and TRBJ1-2): SQTIHQWPATLVQPVGSPLSLECTVEGTSNPNLYWYRQAAGRGLQLLFYSVGIGQISSEVPQNLSASRPQDRQFILSSKKLLLSDSGFYLCAWSETGGYGYTFGSGTRLTVV.

The CDR3 nucleotides are TGCGCCAGCAGTCAACGGTCAGGGGGCGAGGGCTACACCTTC. Its translation is CASSQRSGGEGYTF. J is TRBJ1-2 and V is TRBV23-1; 8 bases fit TRBD1. TRBV23-1 has ORF status, its function being uncertain. CDR3 length equals 14 residues. J lost 8 bases, V lost 2 bases, and 7 bases had no gene match.

This chain joins TRBV5-6 and TRBJ1-5; D is possibly TRBD1 (5 bases). There are 14 residues in the CDR3. CDR1 SGHDT and CDR2 YYEEEE come from the germline V gene. V was trimmed by 4 bases and J by 6 bases, leaving 14 bases between them. Here the CDR3 reads CASSPAFGGQPQHF. For the CDR3, the DNA is TGTGCCAGCAGCCCGGCTTTCGGGGGTCAGCCCCAGCATTTT. Full variable domain (missing parts from reference TRBV5-6 and TRBJ1-5): DAGVTQSPTHLIKTRGQQVTLRCSPKSGHDTVSWYQQALGQGPQFIFQYYEEEERQRGNFPDRFSGHQFPNYSSELNVNALLLGDSALYLCASSPAFGGQPQHFGDGTRLSIL.

CDR3 protein: CASSLGSTGANVLTF. The CDR3 DNA reads TGTGCCAGCAGTCTAGGGTCCACCGGGGCCAACGTCCTGACTTTC. The chain joins TRBV6-5 to TRBJ2-6; D gene ambiguous. V was cut by 5 bases and J by 4 bases, with 12 bases left in between. CDR3 length: 15 residues. Germline CDR1 is MNHEY and CDR2 is SVGAGI.

This clone was found once. The V and J genes are TRBV7-2 and TRBJ1-4; TRBD1 might be the D (6 bases). V lost 5 bases and J lost 11, with 12 bases in between. Germline V CDR1 and CDR2: SGHTA, FQGNSA. This CDR3 is 12 amino acids long. As DNA, the CDR3 is TGTGCCAGCAGCCACAGGGCTGGTAAACTGTTTTTT. Translated: CASSHRAGKLFF.

This clone showed up just once. This chain connects TRBV5-1 to TRBJ1-2, with TRBD1 matching over 11 bases. V was clipped by 4 bases and J by 6 bases; unmatched bases: 5. Germline V gene lookup returns CDR1 SGHRS and CDR2 YFSETQ. The CDR3 contains 14 residues. The DNA for the CDR3 is TGCGCCAGCAGCGTGGACAGGGGGCAAGATGGCTACACCTTC. Translating gives CASSVDRGQDGYTF.

In its sample, this clone was seen once. CDR3 in amino acids: CASSLRGQGFTDTQYF. The CDR3 nucleotides are TGCGCCAGCAGCCTACGCGGACAGGGTTTCACAGATACGCAGTATTTT. The rearrangement links TRBV5-1 to TRBJ2-3; 8 bases align to TRBD1. Germline-derived CDR1 and CDR2 are SGHRS and YFSETQ. The CDR3 contains 16 residues. The ends lost 4 bases at V and 2 bases at J; junction bases unmatched: 9. Drawing the rest from reference TRBV5-1 and TRBJ2-3, the complete variable domain is KAGVTQTPRYLIKTRGQQVTLSCSPISGHRSVSWYQQTPGQGLQFLFEYFSETQRNKGNFPGRFSGRQFSNSRSEMNVSTLELGDSALYLCASSLRGQGFTDTQYFGPGTRLTVL.

This clone showed up just once. V is TRBV7-2 and J is TRBJ1-3; D gene ambiguous. CDR3 length: 15 residues. CDR1 is SGHTA, CDR2 FQGNSA, per germline. The ends were cut back, 2 bases at V and 0 bases at J, with 8 bases in the middle. This CDR3 is CASSLPWVSGNTIYF. In DNA, the CDR3 is TGTGCCAGCAGCTTACCTTGGGTCTCTGGAAACACCATATATTTT.

The CDR3 bases are TGTGCCAGCAGCTTTGGACAGGGGGAGAATACGCAGTATTTT. It specifies CASSFGQGENTQYF. The chain carries TRBV7-2 and TRBJ2-3, with 10 bases matching TRBD1. Losses at the gene ends were 3 bases for V and 7 bases for J; bases not matched to a gene: 4. The germline gives CDR1 SGHTA, CDR2 FQGNSA. The CDR3 loop spans 14 amino acids. Supplemented by reference TRBV7-2 and TRBJ2-3, the full variable domain reads GAGVSQSPSNKVTEKGKDVELRCDPISGHTALYWYRQSLGQGLEFLIYFQGNSAPDKSGLPSDRFSAERTGGSVSTLTIQRTQQEDSAVYLCASSFGQGENTQYFGPGTRLTVL.